The source of this TCR beta chain is a study of Ad26.COV2.S vaccination and SARS-CoV-2 variants. The wider study: Donor joined the COV1001 Ad26.COV2.S trial arm. By the intramuscular route, Ad26.COV2.S was given once, or twice 56 days apart.

This CDR3 is 14 amino acids long. Germline lookup yields CDR1 SGHTA and CDR2 FQGNSA. The ends were cut back, 4 bases at V and 10 bases at J, with 19 bases in the middle. The treatment here: over 15 received Ad26.COV2.S at low or high dose, single or two shots; about 5 received placebo; per-sample allocation not given. Sampling occurred on day 63 after the first vaccine or placebo injection. Sequencing used immunoSEQ multiplex PCR; TCRdb keeps in-frame clones, though not all of them. The sample lists some 460,000 clones, 80% to 90% occurring once. The material was peripheral blood, obtained in a trial of Ad26.COV2.S vaccine versus placebo. The chain recombines TRBV7-2 with TRBJ1-1, with D tentatively TRBD1 (6 bases). The TCR originated in a person aged 18-65 years who received the Ad26.COV2.S COVID-19 vaccine or a placebo. The CDR3 reads CASSSMGQGLVAFF. DNA of the CDR3: TGTGCCAGCAGCTCAATGGGCCAGGGGCTGGTAGCTTTCTTT. The full variable domain, its missing parts supplied by reference TRBV7-2 and TRBJ1-1, is GAGVSQSPSNKVTEKGKDVELRCDPISGHTALYWYRQSLGQGLEFLIYFQGNSAPDKSGLPSDRFSAERTGGSVSTLTIQRTQQEDSAVYLCASSSMGQGLVAFFGQGTRLTVV.